The 4 T cell receptor beta chains listed next were all sequenced from one sample in a study of beta chain features in type 1 diabetes (dated by TCRdb to 2017 to 2018). General study outcomes and caveats: A moderate but significant shortening of TCRB CDR3 length was observed in type 1 diabetes patients in all four CD4+ subsets.

The receptor library was made with the immunoSEQ multiplex PCR assay. The entire isolated RNA was reverse transcribed using the High Capacity cDNA Reverse Transcription Kit, and thus expressed TCRB transcripts were sequenced. TCRdb provides this immuneACCESS table in a form limited to in-frame rearrangements. Some clones are lacking; in checked studies, under half of them reflect an unresolved V gene, and why the rest are absent is not known. The sample contains under 200,000 clones, around 8.6% of them found a single time. The top ten clones comprise about 0.5% of the sample. Their specific antigens are unknown. The specimen was central memory CD4+ T cells from blood. These receptors came from a woman between 18 and 29 years old with type 1 diabetes.

CDR3 bases: TGCGCCAGCAGCCCACGGGGATCTGGGGCCAACGTCCTGACTTTC. Translated: CASSPRGSGANVLTF. The chain couples TRBV5-1 to TRBJ2-6; tentative D call: TRBD2 (5 bases). V was clipped by 4 bases and J by 1 base, with 9 bases between them. The CDR3 loop spans 15 amino acids. CDR1 and CDR2 from the germline V gene are SGHRS and YFSETQ. Full variable domain (rest looked up from reference TRBV5-1 and TRBJ2-6): KAGVTQTPRYLIKTRGQQVTLSCSPISGHRSVSWYQQTPGQGLQFLFEYFSETQRNKGNFPGRFSGRQFSNSRSEMNVSTLELGDSALYLCASSPRGSGANVLTFGAGSRLTVL.

This rearrangement joins TRBV19 to TRBJ2-1; TRBD2 matches at 12 bases. The germline gives CDR1 LNHDA, CDR2 SQIVND (reference sequence). This CDR3 spans 15 amino acids. Germline trimming cut 6 bases from V and 9 bases from J; bases unmatched to any gene: 9. CDR3 residues: CASRGRLAGVSEQFF. As DNA, the CDR3 is TGTGCCAGTAGAGGAAGACTAGCGGGAGTTAGTGAGCAGTTCTTC.

The chain recombines TRBV7-8 with TRBJ2-1; TRBD2 agrees at 14 bases. The CDR3 is 15 amino acids. The ends lost 5 bases at V and 5 bases at J; junction bases unmatched: 2. Germline V gene lookup returns CDR1 SGHVS and CDR2 FQNEAQ. The CDR3 sequence is CASSRTSGRNNEQFF. CDR3 sequence (DNA): TGTGCCAGCAGCCGGACTAGCGGGAGGAACAATGAGCAGTTCTTC.

This clone came up a few times. The chain combines TRBV10-3 with TRBJ2-2; D is perhaps TRBD1 (6 bases). The CDR3 length is 14 residues. V lost 8 bases to trimming and J lost 7 bases, with 17 bases between them. Germline V CDR1 and CDR2: ENHRY, SYGVKD. The CDR3 nucleotides read TGTGCCATCTGGGCACAGGGCGGAAACGGGGAGCTGTTTTTT. Residues: CAIWAQGGNGELFF.